The 20 T cell receptor beta chains in this list originate from one sample, sequenced in a study of identical twins. TCRdb ran MiXCR on the 5' RACE reads and lists one entry per CDR3 protein. Among around 510,000 distinct CDR3 sequences listed, approximately 14% were seen once. In addition, the sample was reused for a study of yellow fever vaccine responses in identical twins.

Sequencing was carried out using CD4+ T cells sorted from blood. The receptors derive from a woman between 18 and 29 years old in good health.

This clonotype showed up many times. This chain joins TRBV27 and TRBJ2-7, with 11 bases lining up with TRBD1. Per the germline V gene, CDR1 is MNHEY and CDR2 is SMNVEV (reference sequence). V trimming: 5 bases; J trimming: 0 bases; junction bases outside the gene matches: 6. This CDR3 comprises 16 residues. The CDR3 DNA sequence: TGTGCCAGCAGTATTCGGACAGGGGGCTACTCCTACGAGCAGTACTTC. Translated, it gives CASSIRTGGYSYEQYF.

DNA for the CDR3: TGTGCCAGCAGGGAGACTTTATCAGATGGGACCCAGTACTTC. Its protein is CASRETLSDGTQYF. The chain joins TRBV14 to TRBJ2-5; no clear D gene. Germline loops: CDR1 SGHDN, CDR2 FVKESK. Deletions cut 6 bases from V and 7 bases from J, with 18 bases between. The CDR3 length is 14 residues.

The sample holds many counts of this clonotype. The J gene is TRBJ2-1, the V gene TRBV12-3 or TRBV12-4, with D possibly matching TRBD1 (6 bases). The germline V and J ends were trimmed by 5 bases and 10 bases, with 9 bases remaining between them. The CDR3 is made up of 11 amino acids. The CDR3 here is CASSGTFEQFF. The DNA for the CDR3 is TGTGCCAGCAGTGGGACATTCGAGCAGTTCTTC.

This clonotype was counted between two and nine times. The J gene is TRBJ2-7, the V gene TRBV5-6; 8 bases are a match to TRBD1. V was clipped by 1 base and J by 4 bases; unmatched bases: 4. The CDR3 spans 14 residues. Germline V lookup: CDR1 SGHDT, CDR2 YYEEEE. The CDR3 bases are TGTGCCAGCAGCTTGACAGGGGGATTTTACGAGCAGTACTTC. The encoded protein is CASSLTGGFYEQYF.

This sequence joins TRBV28 and TRBJ2-2, with TRBD1 identical over 9 bases. From germline, CDR1 is MDHEN and CDR2 SYDVKM. This CDR3 is built from 16 residues. The trim removed 3 bases at V and 4 bases at J, leaving 6 bases unmatched. The CDR3 protein is CASSFSGTGSTGELFF. DNA of the CDR3: TGTGCCAGCAGTTTCTCCGGGACAGGGAGCACCGGGGAGCTGTTTTTT.

This clonotype came up a few times. This chain links TRBV20-1 with TRBJ2-3, with 9 bases matching TRBD1. The length of the CDR3 is 16 residues. Germline CDR1 reads DFQATT; CDR2 reads SNEGSKA (reference sequence). The trim removed 0 bases at V and 0 bases at J, leaving 4 bases unmatched. Written as DNA, the CDR3 is TGCAGTGCTAGAGATAGGACAGGGGCTAGCACAGATACGCAGTATTTT. This encodes CSARDRTGASTDTQYF.

The CDR3 region is CASSPVFDEQYF. CDR3 nucleotides: TGTGCCAGCAGCCCGGTTTTCGACGAGCAGTACTTC. The V and J genes are TRBV7-8 and TRBJ2-7; D ambiguous. The germline CDR1 and CDR2 sequences are SGHVS and FQNEAQ. The CDR3 runs to 12 residues. Trimming left V 5 bases short and J 5 bases short, with 10 bases between.

This clonotype turned up a few times. This sequence joins TRBV2 and TRBJ2-1; D not resolved. V shed 8 bases and J shed 10 bases, with 21 bases lying between them. The CDR3 is 14 residues long. Germline CDR1 is SNHLY and CDR2 is FYNNEI. The CDR3 is CASAVIIAGGEQFF. In nucleotides, the CDR3 is TGTGCCAGCGCGGTTATAATTGCCGGCGGAGAGCAGTTCTTC. The entire variable domain, with the rest obtained from reference TRBV2 and TRBJ2-1, is as follows: EPEVTQTPSHQVTQMGQEVILRCVPISNHLYFYWYRQILGQKVEFLVSFYNNEISEKSEIFDDQFSVERPDGSNFTLKIRSTKLEDSAMYFCASAVIIAGGEQFFGPGTRLTVL.

This clonotype showed up just a few times. The J gene is TRBJ2-7, the V gene TRBV18; 7 bases fit TRBD1. V lost 2 bases and J lost 3; bases outside the gene matches: 7. This CDR3 is 15 amino acids long. Germline V gene lookup returns CDR1 KGHSH and CDR2 LQKENI. Here the CDR3 DNA reads TGTGCCAGCTCACCAGGTCGACAGGGCCACTACGAGCAGTACTTC. Its protein product is CASSPGRQGHYEQYF.

The gene calls are TRBV20-1 and TRBJ2-1; D is unclear. Trimming left V 6 bases short and J 0 bases short, with 15 bases between. Per germline, CDR1 DFQATT and CDR2 SNEGSKA (reference sequence). The CDR3 length is 15 residues. CDR3 region: CSALKLYRSYNEQFF. Written as DNA, the CDR3 is TGCAGTGCCCTTAAACTCTACCGCTCCTACAATGAGCAGTTCTTC.

The V and J genes are TRBV12-3 or TRBV12-4 and TRBJ2-5; 9 bases agree with TRBD2. The length of the CDR3 is 16 residues. V gave up 1 base and J gave up 2 bases; unmatched junction bases: 5. In DNA, the CDR3 is TGTGCCAGCAGTTTAGGTGCGGGAGGGAGGCAAGAGACCCAGTACTTC. This translates into CASSLGAGGRQETQYF.

The chain carries TRBV20-1 and TRBJ2-7; 7 bases are a match to TRBD1. Trimming cost V 6 bases and J 2 bases; bases outside gene matches: 10. This CDR3 has 14 residues. Germline CDR1 reads DFQATT; CDR2 reads SNEGSKA (reference sequence). As DNA, the CDR3 is TGCAGTGCGAGAAGGGGACAGATCGCCTACGAGCAGTACTTC. Protein product: CSARRGQIAYEQYF.

Details on this clonotype: A read error may produce the germline difference seen at one junction end. The chain recombines TRBV3-1 with TRBJ2-3; no firm D call. The CDR3 covers 15 residues. Germline V gives CDR1 LGHDT, CDR2 YNNKEL (reference sequence). DNA of the CDR3: TGTGCCAGCAGCCCCAGAGATCTTAGCAAAGATACGCAGTATTTT. Its translation is CASSPRDLSKDTQYF.

The table lists this clonotype with a few counts. The chain combines TRBV7-9 with TRBJ1-4; a possible D gene is TRBD1 (6 bases). CDR1 is SEHNR and CDR2 is FQNEAQ in the germline V gene (reference sequence). The V and J ends lost 7 bases and 0 bases respectively, with 15 bases between them. The length of the CDR3 is 16 residues. The DNA for the CDR3 is TGTGCCAGCACCGATGGGGGCTACGCAACTAATGAAAAACTGTTTTTT. Translated, it gives CASTDGGYATNEKLFF. Full variable domain (rest looked up from reference TRBV7-9 and TRBJ1-4): DTGVSQNPRHKITKRGQNVTFRCDPISEHNRLYWYRQTLGQGPEFLTYFQNEAQLEKSRLLSDRFSAERPKGSFSTLEIQRTEQGDSAMYLCASTDGGYATNEKLFFGSGTQLSVL.

This clonotype was picked up many times. The CDR3 DNA is TGTGCCAGCAGCTTAGCTAGAACTAGCGGGGGGATGAGGTACAATGAGCAGTTCTTC. Its translation is CASSLARTSGGMRYNEQFF. This chain connects TRBV7-2 to TRBJ2-1; 12 nucleotides line up with TRBD2. In germline, CDR1 is SGHTA, CDR2 FQGNSA. V was clipped by 0 bases and J by 4 bases; unmatched bases: 10. The CDR3 length is 19 residues.

V gene TRBV6-5 combines with J gene TRBJ2-5, with D unclear. Germline V gene sequence: CDR1 MNHEY, CDR2 SVGAGI. The CDR3 spans 14 residues. Trimming removed 2 bases from V and 1 base from J, with 8 bases in between. The CDR3 loop is CASSYLTAQETQYF. CDR3 coding DNA: TGTGCCAGCAGTTACCTCACAGCCCAAGAGACCCAGTACTTC.

This clonotype has a handful of counts. The J gene is TRBJ2-7, the V gene TRBV3-1, with a possible D match to TRBD2 (5 bases). This CDR3 is 13 amino acids long. Germline CDR1 and CDR2: LGHDT and YNNKEL (reference sequence). V dropped 0 bases and J dropped 7 bases, with 10 bases sitting between them. The CDR3 nucleotides are TGTGCCAGCAGCCAAGACCCCGGGGTTGAGCAGTACTTC. Translated, it gives CASSQDPGVEQYF.

The chain couples TRBV7-6 to TRBJ2-3; D uncertain. Trimming cost V 1 base and J 4 bases, with 18 bases left between them. This CDR3 contains 17 residues. CDR1 is SGHVS, CDR2 FNYEAQ, per germline. This CDR3 is CASSLGPAGTPPDTQYF. CDR3 in DNA: TGTGCCAGCAGCTTAGGTCCGGCAGGAACCCCCCCAGATACGCAGTATTTT. Using reference TRBV7-6 and TRBJ2-3 for the parts outside the CDR3, the full variable domain is GAGVSQSPRYKVTKRGQDVALRCDPISGHVSLYWYRQALGQGPEFLTYFNYEAQQDKSGLPNDRFSAERPEGSISTLTIQRTEQRDSAMYRCASSLGPAGTPPDTQYFGPGTRLTVL.

This chain uses TRBV20-1 with TRBJ2-1, with TRBD2 matching 14 bases. Germline CDR1 DFQATT, CDR2 SNEGSKA (reference sequence). Unmatched junction bases numbered 14, after V lost 4 bases and J lost 3 bases. The CDR3 has 19 residues. The CDR3 is CSAKGWGLAGVGVYNEQFF. DNA for the CDR3: TGCAGTGCTAAGGGTTGGGGACTAGCGGGAGTCGGGGTCTACAATGAGCAGTTCTTC.

This clonotype has a handful of counts. This chain links TRBV20-1 with TRBJ1-4; TRBD1 agrees at 10 bases. V shed 6 bases and J 8 bases; nucleotides not matched to a gene: 6. This CDR3 is 13 amino acids long. CDR1 DFQATT and CDR2 SNEGSKA come from the germline V gene (reference sequence). The CDR3 loop is CSAPDRGHEKLFF. CDR3 DNA sequence: TGCAGTGCCCCCGACAGGGGGCACGAAAAACTGTTTTTT.